The 22 T cell receptor beta chains given below trace back to one sample, sequenced in a study of HIV-infected patients and healthy controls. Whole blood was used without fractionation, so all unsorted peripheral T cells were included. cDNA was made from 500 ng RNA using alpha and beta constant primers. Alpha and beta chain libraries were made separately by chain-specific third strand synthesis with multiplexing indices. TCRdb reprocessed the 5' RACE reads with MiXCR, giving one entry per CDR3 protein. The repertoire holds some 7,600 distinct CDR3 sequences, with 8% as singletons. The source was blood, collected before antiretroviral therapy. The receptors derive from an adult with HIV infection.

This clonotype has ten or more counts. The genes are TRBV30 and TRBJ1-3, with TRBD1 identical over 8 bases. V lost 6 bases and J lost 2; bases outside the gene matches: 6. The CDR3 is 14 residues long. CDR1 is GTSNPN, CDR2 SVGIG, per germline (reference sequence). CDR3 sequence (DNA): TGTGCCTGCCAACCGACAGGGGCTGGAAACACCATATATTTT. Its protein product is CACQPTGAGNTIYF.

This clonotype was detected only a few times. This chain connects TRBV7-2 to TRBJ2-3, with D possibly matching TRBD1 (5 bases). Germline CDR1 reads SGHTA; CDR2 reads FQGNSA. CDR3 size: 14 residues. The V and J ends lost 10 bases and 4 bases respectively, with 18 bases between them. DNA for the CDR3: TGTGCCACACTAAGGGTTTTCAGGGCAGATACGCAGTATTTT. Translating it yields CATLRVFRADTQYF.

This clonotype has a count of ten or more. The gene calls are TRBV30 and TRBJ1-3; 7 nucleotides line up with TRBD1. Germline V gene sequence: CDR1 GTSNPN, CDR2 SVGIG (reference sequence). The CDR3 totals 14 residues. J lost 0 bases, V lost 7 bases, and 6 bases had no gene match. The CDR3 loop is CALRQGNSGNTIYF. CDR3 nucleotides: TGTGCCTTACGACAGGGTAACTCTGGAAACACCATATATTTT. The whole variable domain, filled in from reference TRBV30 and TRBJ1-3, reads SQTIHQWPATLVQPVGSPLSLECTVEGTSNPNLYWYRQAAGRGLQLLFYSVGIGQISSEVPQNLSASRPQDRQFILSSKKLLLSDSGFYLCALRQGNSGNTIYFGEGSWLTVV.

This clonotype occurred many times. The chain links TRBV7-2 to TRBJ2-5; D remains unclear. The CDR3 has 12 amino acids. Trimming removed 5 bases at V and 1 base at J, with 5 bases between. CDR1 is SGHTA and CDR2 is FQGNSA in the germline V gene. CDR3 residues: CASSLFQETQYF. CDR3 coding DNA: TGTGCCAGCAGCCTTTTCCAAGAGACCCAGTACTTC.

In this sample, this clonotype turned up many times. V usage is TRBV7-8 and J usage is TRBJ2-7; perhaps TRBD2 as D (5 bases). CDR3 size: 14 residues. Deletions cut 4 bases from V and 5 bases from J, with 15 bases between. Germline-derived CDR1 and CDR2 are SGHVS and FQNEAQ. For the CDR3, the DNA is TGTGCCAGCAGCTCCACCTGGACTCCCCACGAGCAGTACTTC. Translated: CASSSTWTPHEQYF.

By share, this clonotype ranks as medium-sized. The J gene is TRBJ2-7, the V gene TRBV7-2; 10 nucleotides align to TRBD2. There are 15 residues in the CDR3. Germline V gene lookup returns CDR1 SGHTA and CDR2 FQGNSA. With 2 bases clipped from V and 2 bases from J, the junction kept 3 bases outside the gene matches. CDR3 DNA sequence: TGTGCCAGCAGCTTAACCACTAGCGGGACCTACGAGCAGTACTTC. This gives the protein CASSLTTSGTYEQYF.

The chain recombines TRBV4-1 with TRBJ2-3; the match to TRBD2 covers 8 bases. With 11 bases clipped from V and 4 bases from J, the junction kept 11 bases outside the gene matches. This CDR3 is built from 14 residues. In germline, CDR1 is MGHRA, CDR2 YSYEKL. CDR3 amino acids: CASRQSGSADTQYF. The CDR3 DNA reads TGCGCCTCCCGGCAAAGCGGGAGCGCAGATACGCAGTATTTT.

This clonotype has more than one count but fewer than ten. The V and J genes are TRBV3-1 and TRBJ1-1; maybe TRBD1 (5 bases). Trimming stripped 4 bases from V and 3 bases from J, with 9 bases between. The CDR3 loop spans 13 amino acids. Germline-derived CDR1 and CDR2 are LGHDT and YNNKEL (reference sequence). This CDR3 reads CASSPRGDTEAFF. The CDR3 nucleotides read TGTGCCAGCAGCCCAAGGGGTGACACTGAAGCTTTCTTT.

This clonotype was recorded many times. V usage is TRBV5-6 and J usage is TRBJ2-5, with D maybe TRBD1 (7 bases). The V gene lost 5 bases and the J gene lost 1 base, with 12 bases spanning the gap. This CDR3 comprises 14 residues. Germline-derived CDR1 and CDR2 are SGHDT and YYEEEE. The CDR3 spells CASRTQGGQETQYF. CDR3 in DNA: TGTGCCAGCAGGACCCAGGGGGGCCAAGAGACCCAGTACTTC.

This clonotype is labeled medium-sized. V gene TRBV7-2 combines with J gene TRBJ1-1; D is possibly TRBD1 (5 bases). CDR3 size: 14 residues. V shed 5 bases and J shed 4 bases, with 14 bases lying between them. In germline, CDR1 is SGHTA, CDR2 FQGNSA. For the CDR3, the DNA is TGTGCCAGCAGCCCGGCGGGGGTGGGCACTGAAGCTTTCTTT. Its translation: CASSPAGVGTEAFF.

This clonotype was counted a few times. This rearrangement joins TRBV7-8 to TRBJ2-7; perhaps TRBD1 as D (6 bases). With 6 bases removed from V and 3 bases from J, the gap between germline ends came to 12 bases. The CDR3 is 13 amino acids. CDR1 is SGHVS, CDR2 FQNEAQ, per germline. The CDR3, as DNA: TGTGCCAGCAGACAGGGACCGATCTACGAGCAGTACTTC. Amino acids: CASRQGPIYEQYF.

This clonotype is classed as medium-sized. V usage is TRBV6-2 or TRBV6-3 and J usage is TRBJ2-7, with TRBD1 matching 9 bases. The CDR3 runs to 17 residues. Trimming removed 1 base from V and 3 bases from J; junction bases left unmatched: 10. Germline CDR1 reads MNHEY; CDR2 reads SVGEGT. The CDR3 DNA reads TGTGCCAGCAGTTACTTCGCCCGGACAGGGGCTTTCTACGAGCAGTACTTC. Its translation is CASSYFARTGAFYEQYF.

Ten or more counts support this clonotype. The chain joins TRBV4-2 to TRBJ2-7; 14 bases align to TRBD2. With 2 bases clipped from V and 7 bases from J, the junction kept 10 bases outside the gene matches. Looked up from germline, CDR1 is LGHNA and CDR2 is YNFKEQ. The CDR3 has 17 residues. CDR3 sequence (DNA): TGTGCCAGCAGCCAAAACCCGGGACTAGCGGGAGTAAGTGAGCAGTACTTC. Translated: CASSQNPGLAGVSEQYF.

In its sample, this clonotype is medium-sized. V and J are TRBV20-1 and TRBJ1-5, with TRBD1 as a possible D gene (5 bases). CDR1 is DFQATT and CDR2 is SNEGSKA in the germline V gene (reference sequence). Trimming pared 5 bases from V and 2 bases from J, leaving 13 bases between. CDR3 length equals 14 residues. CDR3 sequence reads: CSAGQILGNQPQHF. For the CDR3, the DNA is TGCAGTGCTGGACAAATCTTGGGCAATCAGCCCCAGCATTTT.

This clonotype is classed as medium-sized (0.01 to 0.1%). The V and J genes are TRBV4-3 and TRBJ1-1; D gene ambiguous. The CDR3 totals 17 residues. Germline CDR1 is LGHNA and CDR2 is YSLEER. Trimming took off 0 bases at V and 0 bases at J, with 14 bases between the two ends. CDR3 nucleotides: TGCGCCAGCAGCCAAGATGATGGCAGAATTATGAACACTGAAGCTTTCTTT. Its translation is CASSQDDGRIMNTEAFF.

The table lists this clonotype with many counts. The chain combines TRBV30 with TRBJ2-7, with D tentatively TRBD2 (5 bases). V lost 2 bases and J lost 2, with 7 bases in between. The germline gives CDR1 GTSNPN, CDR2 SVGIG (reference sequence). This CDR3 contains 12 residues. CDR3 sequence: CAWSSGTYEQYF. CDR3 sequence (DNA): TGTGCCTGGAGTTCCGGGACCTACGAGCAGTACTTC.

By sample fraction, this clonotype is medium-sized. The chain is built from TRBV6-1 and TRBJ2-5; D unclear. The germline V gene encodes CDR1 MNHNS and CDR2 SASEGT. This CDR3 has 14 amino acids. Trimming pared 4 bases from V and 10 bases from J, leaving 19 bases between. Here the CDR3 reads CASSALTLSPDQYF. The CDR3 DNA is TGTGCCAGCAGTGCCCTGACTCTGTCACCGGACCAGTACTTC.

This clonotype is medium-sized by share. The gene calls are TRBV28 and TRBJ2-3; tentatively, D is TRBD1 (5 bases). The V gene lost 7 bases and the J gene lost 1 base, with 12 bases spanning the gap. The CDR3 has 14 residues. Per the germline V gene, CDR1 is MDHEN and CDR2 is SYDVKM. The CDR3 region is CASMVVQGTDTQYF. The CDR3 DNA reads as TGTGCCAGCATGGTTGTACAGGGCACAGATACGCAGTATTTT.

This clonotype is medium-sized within its sample. This chain links TRBV3-1 with TRBJ1-3; 7 nucleotides line up with TRBD1. From germline, CDR1 is LGHDT and CDR2 YNNKEL (reference sequence). Losses at the gene ends were 4 bases for V and 0 bases for J; bases not matched to a gene: 9. The CDR3 spans 17 residues. The CDR3 nucleotides are TGTGCCAGCAGCCTCCAGGGACAGCTGTACTCTGGAAACACCATATATTTT. Translated, it gives CASSLQGQLYSGNTIYF.

This clonotype came up many times. The V gene is TRBV5-1, the J gene TRBJ1-5; 7 bases match TRBD1. Trimming cost V 4 bases and J 6 bases; bases outside gene matches: 7. Germline loops: CDR1 SGHRS, CDR2 YFSETQ. CDR3 size: 14 residues. DNA of the CDR3: TGCGCCAGCAGCCCAACGACAGGGCTTCAGCCCCAGCATTTT. Protein product: CASSPTTGLQPQHF.

The V and J genes are TRBV5-5 and TRBJ2-3; D not resolved. The CDR3 loop spans 12 amino acids. Germline V lookup: CDR1 SGHKS, CDR2 YYEKEE (reference sequence). The V gene lost 0 bases and the J gene lost 4 bases, with 3 bases spanning the gap. This CDR3 is CASSLVADTQYF. The CDR3 region has the DNA TGTGCCAGCAGCTTGGTAGCAGATACGCAGTATTTT.

This clonotype is medium-sized (0.01 to 0.1%) in the sample. V is TRBV25-1 and J is TRBJ2-7; 8 bases agree with TRBD2. The junction had 2 bases not matched to a gene; V was cut back by 8 bases and J by 2 bases. Germline CDR1 is MGHDK and CDR2 is SYGVNS. CDR3 length: 12 amino acids. In DNA form, the CDR3 reads TGTGCCAGCGGAGCGGGGGCCTACGAGCAGTACTTC. Translated, it gives CASGAGAYEQYF.